A selection of T cell receptor beta chains follows, all from one sample in a study of blood T cell repertoires in COVID-19. Produced via immunoSEQ multiplex PCR; TCRdb's table is partial and in-frame only. Of about 95,000 clones listed, 81% were seen once; the top ten hold less than 6%. Sequencing used peripheral blood. Receptors originate from a man at least 80 years old with COVID-19, enrolled during active disease. Both conserved end residues are part of each CDR3. The D gene is left open where the match is weak. Clone sizes are given selectively: once, few, many, or a class where the clone is expanded.

CDR3nt: TGTGCCAGCAGCTCCAAGGGACAGAAGTACTCTGGAAACACCATATATTTT; CDR3aa: CASSSKGQKYSGNTIYF; abundance: NA; d_gene: TRBD1; j_gene: TRBJ1-3; v_gene: TRBV5-4
CDR3nt: TGTGCCAGTAGTATAGGGACAACGCTCCACTTT; CDR3aa: CASSIGTTLHF; abundance: NA; d_gene: NA; j_gene: TRBJ1-6; v_gene: TRBV19
CDR3nt: TGCGCCAGCAGCTTGGATCAGGGGCGCGGGGCTTTCTTT; CDR3aa: CASSLDQGRGAFF; abundance: NA; d_gene: NA; j_gene: TRBJ1-1; v_gene: TRBV5-1
CDR3nt: TGTGCCAGCAGCTTTCGACAGGGAACCTACGAGCAGTACTTC; CDR3aa: CASSFRQGTYEQYF; abundance: NA; d_gene: TRBD1; j_gene: TRBJ2-7; v_gene: TRBV3-1/TRBV3-2
CDR3nt: TGTGCCTGGAGCGGGGGAGTTAGCAATCAGCCCCAGCATTTT; CDR3aa: CAWSGGVSNQPQHF; abundance: NA; d_gene: NA; j_gene: TRBJ1-5; v_gene: TRBV30
CDR3nt: TGTGCCACCAGCAGAAGGGGACAGCACCAGCCCCAGCATTTT; CDR3aa: CATSRRGQHQPQHF; abundance: NA; d_gene: TRBD1; j_gene: TRBJ1-5; v_gene: TRBV15
CDR3nt: TGTGCCAGCTCACGAGATGCGGGGGGGGCCTCCTACGAGCAGTACTTC; CDR3aa: CASSRDAGGASYEQYF; abundance: NA; d_gene: TRBD2; j_gene: TRBJ2-7; v_gene: TRBV18
CDR3nt: TGTGCCAGCAGTTTCCCCAGACTACCCCAGCATTTT; CDR3aa: CASSFPRLPQHF; abundance: few; d_gene: NA; j_gene: TRBJ1-5; v_gene: TRBV12-3/TRBV12-4
CDR3nt: TGCAGTGCCAGTCCAGGTGGCGGGGGCTACACCTTC; CDR3aa: CSASPGGGGYTF; abundance: NA; d_gene: NA; j_gene: TRBJ1-2; v_gene: TRBV20-1
CDR3nt: TGTGCCAGCAGTCGACAGCAAGAGACCCAGTACTTC; CDR3aa: CASSRQQETQYF; abundance: NA; d_gene: NA; j_gene: TRBJ2-5; v_gene: TRBV28
CDR3nt: TGCGCCAGCAGCAGAAGCGGGGGGTCTTACAATGAGCAGTTCTTC; CDR3aa: CASSRSGGSYNEQFF; abundance: NA; d_gene: TRBD2; j_gene: TRBJ2-1; v_gene: TRBV4-3
CDR3nt: TGTGCCAGCAGCTTAGCCGGGACTACATATGAGACCCAGTACTTC; CDR3aa: CASSLAGTTYETQYF; abundance: NA; d_gene: TRBD2; j_gene: TRBJ2-5; v_gene: TRBV11-3
CDR3nt: TGTGCCAGCAGACTAGGAGGACGACTGATGAACACTGAAGCTTTCTTT; CDR3aa: CASRLGGRLMNTEAFF; abundance: once; d_gene: NA; j_gene: TRBJ1-1; v_gene: TRBV28
CDR3nt: TGCAGCGTTATTACCCAGGACTTCCGAAACAATGAGCAGTTCTTC; CDR3aa: CSVITQDFRNNEQFF; abundance: NA; d_gene: NA; j_gene: TRBJ2-1; v_gene: TRBV29-1
CDR3nt: TGTGCCAGCAGCCACACGCGACAGGGTAAATATGGCTACACCTTC; CDR3aa: CASSHTRQGKYGYTF; abundance: few; d_gene: TRBD1; j_gene: TRBJ1-2; v_gene: TRBV4-2